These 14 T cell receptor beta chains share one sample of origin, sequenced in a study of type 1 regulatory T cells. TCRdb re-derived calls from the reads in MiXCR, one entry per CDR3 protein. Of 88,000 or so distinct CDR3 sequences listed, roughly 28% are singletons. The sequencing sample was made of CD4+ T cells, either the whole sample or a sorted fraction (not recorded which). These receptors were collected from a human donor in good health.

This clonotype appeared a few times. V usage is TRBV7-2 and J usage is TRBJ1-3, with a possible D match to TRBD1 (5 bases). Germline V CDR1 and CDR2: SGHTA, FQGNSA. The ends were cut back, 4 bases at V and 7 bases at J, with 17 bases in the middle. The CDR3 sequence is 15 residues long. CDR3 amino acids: CASSSSDTGVNTIYF. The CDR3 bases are TGTGCCAGCAGCTCATCGGACACCGGGGTGAACACCATATATTTT.

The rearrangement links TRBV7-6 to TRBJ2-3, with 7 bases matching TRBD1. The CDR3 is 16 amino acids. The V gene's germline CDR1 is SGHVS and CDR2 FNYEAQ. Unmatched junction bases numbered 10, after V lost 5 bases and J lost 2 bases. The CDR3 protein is CASSPGQAGDTDTQYF. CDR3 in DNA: TGTGCCAGCAGCCCCGGACAGGCAGGGGACACAGATACGCAGTATTTT. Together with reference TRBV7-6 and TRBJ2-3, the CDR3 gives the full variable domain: GAGVSQSPRYKVTKRGQDVALRCDPISGHVSLYWYRQALGQGPEFLTYFNYEAQQDKSGLPNDRFSAERPEGSISTLTIQRTEQRDSAMYRCASSPGQAGDTDTQYFGPGTRLTVL.

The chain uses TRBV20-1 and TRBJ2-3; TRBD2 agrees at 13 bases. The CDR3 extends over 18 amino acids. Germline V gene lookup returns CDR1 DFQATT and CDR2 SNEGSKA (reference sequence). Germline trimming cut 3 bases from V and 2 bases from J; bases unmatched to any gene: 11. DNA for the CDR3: TGCAGTGCTAGTTCCCGCGGTACTAGCGGGAGGGACACAGATACGCAGTATTTT. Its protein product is CSASSRGTSGRDTDTQYF.

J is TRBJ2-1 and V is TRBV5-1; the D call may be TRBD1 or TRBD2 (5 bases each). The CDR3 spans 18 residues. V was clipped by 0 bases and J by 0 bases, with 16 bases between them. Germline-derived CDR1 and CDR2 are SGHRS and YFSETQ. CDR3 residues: CASSLVPGTGSSYNEQFF. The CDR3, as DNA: TGCGCCAGCAGCTTGGTTCCCGGGACGGGGAGCTCCTACAATGAGCAGTTCTTC.

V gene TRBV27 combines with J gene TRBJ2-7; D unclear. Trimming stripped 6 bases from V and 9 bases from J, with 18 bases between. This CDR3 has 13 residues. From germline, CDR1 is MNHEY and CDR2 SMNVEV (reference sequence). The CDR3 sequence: CASSKDIDTRQYF. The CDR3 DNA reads TGTGCCAGCAGCAAAGACATCGATACGAGGCAGTACTTC.

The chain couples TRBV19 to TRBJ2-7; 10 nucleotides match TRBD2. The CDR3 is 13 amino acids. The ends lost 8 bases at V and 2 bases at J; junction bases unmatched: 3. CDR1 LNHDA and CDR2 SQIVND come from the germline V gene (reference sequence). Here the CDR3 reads CASRTSGTYEQYF. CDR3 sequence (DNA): TGTGCCAGTCGGACTAGCGGTACCTACGAGCAGTACTTC.

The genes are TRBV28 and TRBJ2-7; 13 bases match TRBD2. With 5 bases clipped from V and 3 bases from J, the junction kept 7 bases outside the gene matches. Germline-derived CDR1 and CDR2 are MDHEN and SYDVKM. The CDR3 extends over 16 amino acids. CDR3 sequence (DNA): TGTGCCAGCAGTCTAGGACTAGCGGGAGTTCACTACGAGCAGTACTTC. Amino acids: CASSLGLAGVHYEQYF.

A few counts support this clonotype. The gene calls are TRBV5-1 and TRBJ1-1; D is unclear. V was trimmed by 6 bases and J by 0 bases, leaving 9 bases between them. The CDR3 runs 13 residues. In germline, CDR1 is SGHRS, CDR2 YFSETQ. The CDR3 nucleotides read TGCGCCAGCAAGCCAGATCTGAACACTGAAGCTTTCTTT. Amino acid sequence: CASKPDLNTEAFF.

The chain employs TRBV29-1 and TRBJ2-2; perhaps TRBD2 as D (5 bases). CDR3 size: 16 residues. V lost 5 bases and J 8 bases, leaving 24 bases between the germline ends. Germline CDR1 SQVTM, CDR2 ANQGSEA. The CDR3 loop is CSVLMGGGASTGELFF. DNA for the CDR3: TGCAGCGTTTTAATGGGCGGAGGCGCGAGCACTGGGGAGCTGTTTTTT.

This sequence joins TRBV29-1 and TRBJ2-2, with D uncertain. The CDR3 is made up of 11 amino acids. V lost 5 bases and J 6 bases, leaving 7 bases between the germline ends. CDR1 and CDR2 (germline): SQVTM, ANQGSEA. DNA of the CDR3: TGCAGCGTTTTGGGTTCCGGGGAGCTGTTTTTT. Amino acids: CSVLGSGELFF.

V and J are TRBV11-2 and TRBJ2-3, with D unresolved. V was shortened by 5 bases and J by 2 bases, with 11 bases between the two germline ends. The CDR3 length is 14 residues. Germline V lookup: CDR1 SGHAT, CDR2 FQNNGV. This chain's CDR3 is CASSIPGNTDTQYF. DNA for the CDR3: TGTGCCAGCAGCATACCGGGCAACACAGATACGCAGTATTTT.

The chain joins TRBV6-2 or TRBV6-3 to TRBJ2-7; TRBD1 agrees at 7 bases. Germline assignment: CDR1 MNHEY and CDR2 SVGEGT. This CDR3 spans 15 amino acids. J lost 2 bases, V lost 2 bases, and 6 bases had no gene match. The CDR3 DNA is TGTGCCAGCAGTTACGAGGGGGCCCGAGCCTACGAGCAGTACTTC. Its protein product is CASSYEGARAYEQYF.

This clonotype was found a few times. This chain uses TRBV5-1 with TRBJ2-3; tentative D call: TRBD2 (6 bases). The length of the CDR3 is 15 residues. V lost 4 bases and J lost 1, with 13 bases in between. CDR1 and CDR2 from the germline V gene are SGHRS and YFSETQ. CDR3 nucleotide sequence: TGCGCCAGCAGCCGGGGGAACGGGGGCACAGATACGCAGTATTTT. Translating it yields CASSRGNGGTDTQYF.

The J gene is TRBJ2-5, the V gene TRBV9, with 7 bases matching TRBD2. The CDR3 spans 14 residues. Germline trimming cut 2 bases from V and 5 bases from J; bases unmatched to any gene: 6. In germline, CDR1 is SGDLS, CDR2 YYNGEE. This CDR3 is CASSVFGGYETQYF. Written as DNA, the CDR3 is TGTGCCAGCAGCGTTTTCGGGGGGTACGAGACCCAGTACTTC.